Listed below are T cell receptor beta chains from one sample, sequenced in a study of memory B cells and T cells in multiple sclerosis. These TCRs are of unknown antigen specificity. TCRdb's copy holds only in-frame clones and misses some; the assay was immunoSEQ multiplex PCR. Of around 50,000 clones listed, about 80% are singletons. Material: PBMCs from blood kept in culture. These receptors were collected from a human donor with multiple sclerosis. CDR3s include the opening cysteine and the closing phenylalanine or tryptophan. D genes are given only for firm matches. Size values are once, few and many counts, or a class for expanded clones, and some rows have none.

>.|TRBJ2-7|14|.|TRBV6-5
TGTGCCAGCAGTAGACGTAAATCCGCCGACGAGCAGTACTTC
CASSRRKSADEQYF
>.|TRBJ1-4|13|TRBD1|TRBV27
TGTGCCAGTATGACAGGGGCTAATGAAAAACTGTTTTTT
CASMTGANEKLFF
>.|TRBJ1-2|14|TRBD1|TRBV9
TGTGCCAGCAGCGCAGGACAGGTGAACTATGGCTACACCTTC
CASSAGQVNYGYTF
>.|TRBJ1-4|13|.|TRBV10-1
TGCGCCAGCAGTGGATCCGGCCATGAAAAACTGTTTTTT
CASSGSGHEKLFF
>.|TRBJ2-2|16|TRBD2|TRBV7-6
TGTGCCAGCAGCTTAAGAGCGGGGCAGAACACCGGGGAGCTGTTTTTT
CASSLRAGQNTGELFF
>few|TRBJ1-4|13|.|TRBV18
TGTGCCAGCTCACAAGGAAGGGATGAAAAACTGTTTTTT
CASSQGRDEKLFF
>.|TRBJ2-3|14|.|TRBV29-1
TGCAGCGTGGAAGTTTCTCCGGGGACAGATACGCAGTATTTT
CSVEVSPGTDTQYF
>.|TRBJ2-2|14|.|TRBV7-9
TGTGCCAGCACCGGGGAATATCACACCGGGGAGCTGTTTTTT
CASTGEYHTGELFF
>.|TRBJ2-5|15|.|TRBV6-5
TGTGCCAGCAGCTCCTATGACACCCCCACAGAGACCCAGTACTTC
CASSSYDTPTETQYF
>.|TRBJ2-7|17|TRBD1|TRBV15
TGTGCCACCAGCAGAGACCTAACCGGGACAGCTTCCTACGAGCAGTACTTC
CATSRDLTGTASYEQYF